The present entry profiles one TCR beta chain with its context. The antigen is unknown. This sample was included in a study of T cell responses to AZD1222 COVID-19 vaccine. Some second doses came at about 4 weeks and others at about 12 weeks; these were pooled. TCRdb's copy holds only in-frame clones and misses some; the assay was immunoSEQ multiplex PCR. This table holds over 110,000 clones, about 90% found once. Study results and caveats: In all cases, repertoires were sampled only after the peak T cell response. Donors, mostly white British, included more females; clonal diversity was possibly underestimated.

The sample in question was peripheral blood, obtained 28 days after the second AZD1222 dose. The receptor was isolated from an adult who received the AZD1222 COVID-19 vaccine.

CDR3 DNA sequence: TGTGCCAGCAGTCGCCAAAGGGGCGTCACTGAAGCTTTCTTT. Translated: CASSRQRGVTEAFF. The genes are TRBV6-6 and TRBJ1-1; TRBD1 might be the D (5 bases). CDR1 MNHNY and CDR2 SVGAGI come from the germline V gene (reference sequence). The V end was cut by 5 bases, the J end by 4 bases, with 14 bases between. This CDR3 is 14 amino acids long.